This TCR beta chain was sequenced during a study of T cell repertoires in cytomegalovirus infection. For the study at large: Public signatures in TCR beta pointed to CMV infection and matching HLA type.

Notes on this clonotype: Its antigen remains unknown.

One entry per CDR3 protein results from TCRdb running MiXCR on the reads. The sample lists roughly 500,000 distinct CDR3 sequences, 40% to 50% occurring once. The CDR3 sequence is 15 residues long. With V trimmed by 5 bases and J by 3 bases, 9 bases remained unmatched. Germline V gives CDR1 SGHRS, CDR2 YFSETQ. J is TRBJ2-7 and V is TRBV5-1; TRBD2 agrees at 9 bases. The input for sequencing was cultured PBMCs, taken from culture after CMV antigen stimulation. The sequence derives from a human donor in good health (CMV status not recorded). Some clones in this sample may be carry-over from other donors' samples. The CDR3 sequence: CASRPTASGIYEQYF. CDR3 in DNA: TGCGCCAGCAGGCCGACGGCTAGCGGGATCTACGAGCAGTACTTC. The entire variable domain, with the rest obtained from reference TRBV5-1 and TRBJ2-7, is as follows: KAGVTQTPRYLIKTRGQQVTLSCSPISGHRSVSWYQQTPGQGLQFLFEYFSETQRNKGNFPGRFSGRQFSNSRSEMNVSTLELGDSALYLCASRPTASGIYEQYFGPGTRLTVT.